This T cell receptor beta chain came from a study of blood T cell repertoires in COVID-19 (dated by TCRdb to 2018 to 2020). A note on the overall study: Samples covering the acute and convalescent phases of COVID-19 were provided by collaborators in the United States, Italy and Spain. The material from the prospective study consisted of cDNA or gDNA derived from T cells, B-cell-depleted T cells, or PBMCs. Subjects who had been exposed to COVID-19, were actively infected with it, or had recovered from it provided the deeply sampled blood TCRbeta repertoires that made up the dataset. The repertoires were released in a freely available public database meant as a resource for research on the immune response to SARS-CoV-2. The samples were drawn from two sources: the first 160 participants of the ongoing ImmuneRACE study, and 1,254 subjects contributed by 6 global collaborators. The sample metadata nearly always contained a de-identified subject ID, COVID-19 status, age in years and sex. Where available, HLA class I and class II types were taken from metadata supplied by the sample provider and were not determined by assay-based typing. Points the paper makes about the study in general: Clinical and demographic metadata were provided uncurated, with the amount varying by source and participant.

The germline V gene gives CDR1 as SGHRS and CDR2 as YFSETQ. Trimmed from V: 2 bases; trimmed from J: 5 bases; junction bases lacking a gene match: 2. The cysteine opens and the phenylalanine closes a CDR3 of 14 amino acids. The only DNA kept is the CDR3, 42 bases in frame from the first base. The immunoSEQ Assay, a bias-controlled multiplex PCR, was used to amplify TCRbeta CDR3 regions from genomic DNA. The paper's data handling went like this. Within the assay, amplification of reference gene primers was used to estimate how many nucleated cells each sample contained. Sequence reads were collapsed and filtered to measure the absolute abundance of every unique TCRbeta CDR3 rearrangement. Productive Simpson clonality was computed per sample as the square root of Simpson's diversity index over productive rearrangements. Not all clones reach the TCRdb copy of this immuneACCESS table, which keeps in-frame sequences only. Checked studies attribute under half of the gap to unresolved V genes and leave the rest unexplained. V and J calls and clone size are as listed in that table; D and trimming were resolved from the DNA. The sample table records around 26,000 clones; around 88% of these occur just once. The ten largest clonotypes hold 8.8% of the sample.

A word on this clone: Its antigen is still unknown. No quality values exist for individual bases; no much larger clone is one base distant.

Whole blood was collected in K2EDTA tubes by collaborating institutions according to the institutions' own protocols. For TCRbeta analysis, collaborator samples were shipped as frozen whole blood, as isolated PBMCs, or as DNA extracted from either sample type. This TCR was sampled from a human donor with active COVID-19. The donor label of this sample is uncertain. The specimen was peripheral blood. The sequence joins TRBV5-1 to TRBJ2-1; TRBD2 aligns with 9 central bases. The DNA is TGCGCCAGCAGCTTTGGCGGGAGGGACAATGAGCAGTTCTTC. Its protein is CASSFGGRDNEQFF.